Sequencing of this TCR beta chain was carried out in a study of blood T cell repertoires in COVID-19. About the research overall: Sites in the United States, Italy and Spain provided acute and convalescent COVID-19 samples.

There are 13 residues in the CDR3. Trimming shortened V by 5 bases and J by 8 bases, and 15 bases separated the two germline ends. Germline V gene lookup returns CDR1 SNHLY and CDR2 FYNNEI. The study drew participants aged roughly 18 to 95 years from roughly 25 US areas. Participants were placed into cohorts based on the clinical history they reported. Two negative PCRs, clearance, or symptom resolution were required of recovered Cohort 3 donors. This table comes from immunoSEQ multiplex PCR, and its TCRdb copy is limited to in-frame clones, with some not included. The data show around 300,000 clones, with roughly 90% seen just once and 1.5% to 2% held by the top ten.

The clonotype was recovered from a woman in her thirties or forties who had recovered from COVID-19. The chain uses TRBV2 and TRBJ1-2, with no clear D. The sequenced sample was PBMCs or T cells enriched from blood (not recorded which). As DNA, the CDR3 is TGTGCCAGCAGTCCCGAGGGCGAAAGGGGCTACACCTTC. It is translated as CASSPEGERGYTF.